Presented here are 18 T cell receptor beta chains from one specimen sequenced in a study of shared clonotypes between healthy human individuals. Clones were sequenced by immunoSEQ multiplex PCR, and TCRdb holds only the in-frame ones, with some missing. The sample lists 1.6 million or so clones, about 96% occurring once. The sample was naive CD4+ T cells sorted from blood. Subset noted: CD45RA+ positively selected. Every receptor here comes from a man aged 25-40 years in good health.

The chain employs TRBV4-1 and TRBJ2-1, with 9 bases that match TRBD2. Germline V gene sequence: CDR1 MGHRA, CDR2 YSYEKL. The V and J ends lost 2 bases and 0 bases, in that order; junction bases with no gene match: 8. This CDR3 has 18 amino acids. CDR3 region: CASSQLYLAGSSYNEQFF. CDR3 nucleotide sequence: TGCGCCAGCAGCCAATTGTATCTAGCGGGAAGCTCCTACAATGAGCAGTTCTTC.

The V call is TRBV28, the J call TRBJ1-2; D may be TRBD1 (5 bases). The CDR3 spans 14 residues. V was trimmed by 2 bases and J by 9 bases, leaving 16 bases between them. The germline gives CDR1 MDHEN, CDR2 SYDVKM. The CDR3 sequence is CASSLLAGSSSYTF. The CDR3 DNA reads TGTGCCAGCAGTTTACTGGCAGGGTCGTCCAGCTACACCTTC.

On this clone itself: One end of the junction is discordant with germline, which a read error may explain. CDR3 DNA sequence: TGTGCCAGCAGTTTGGACAGGCGATTCACAGATACGCAGTATTTT. Residues: CASSLDRRFTDTQYF. This chain links TRBV5-4 with TRBJ2-3; 7 positions match TRBD1. Germline CDR1 and CDR2: SGHNT and YYREEE (reference sequence). The CDR3 extends over 15 amino acids.

The chain is built from TRBV27 and TRBJ2-7; 7 bases match TRBD2. The CDR3 spans 15 residues. CDR1 is MNHEY, CDR2 SMNVEV, per germline (reference sequence). The V segment lost 6 bases and the J segment 3 bases; nucleotides outside the gene matches: 11. In nucleotides, the CDR3 is TGTGCCAGCAGCCCCCTTCAGCGGGACCTCTACGAGCAGTACTTC. Translating it yields CASSPLQRDLYEQYF.

The chain joins TRBV6-5 to TRBJ2-3; D perhaps matches TRBD2 (5 bases). The germline V gene has CDR1 MNHEY and CDR2 SVGAGI. There are 15 residues in the CDR3. V lost 1 base to trimming and J lost 1 base, with 9 bases between them. The CDR3 nucleotides read TGTGCCAGCAGTTACTTTAGCGTACGCACAGATACGCAGTATTTT. The encoded protein is CASSYFSVRTDTQYF.

This clone showed up just a few times. Other nucleotide sequences from this sample produce the same CDR3. The V gene is TRBV9, the J gene TRBJ1-5, with no clear D. The V end lost 0 bases, the J end lost 4 bases, and 5 bases lay between the germline ends. The germline V gene has CDR1 SGDLS and CDR2 YYNGEE. The CDR3 extends over 13 amino acids. The CDR3 protein is CASSVAENQPQHF. CDR3 bases: TGTGCCAGCAGCGTAGCAGAGAATCAGCCCCAGCATTTT. The whole variable domain, remainder taken from reference TRBV9 and TRBJ1-5, is DSGVTQTPKHLITATGQRVTLRCSPRSGDLSVYWYQQSLDQGLQFLIQYYNGEERAKGNILERFSAQQFPDLHSELNLSSLELGDSALYFCASSVAENQPQHFGDGTRLSIL.

The chain carries TRBV13 and TRBJ2-1, with D perhaps being TRBD1 or TRBD2 (5 bases each). Germline CDR1 is PRHDT and CDR2 is FYEKMQ (reference sequence). The CDR3 is 19 amino acids. Trimming removed 2 bases at V and 7 bases at J, with 27 bases between. The CDR3 is CASSLIFPQGEGSSNEQFF. The CDR3 DNA reads TGTGCCAGCAGCTTAATTTTCCCCCAAGGCGAGGGGTCCTCGAATGAGCAGTTCTTC.

This clone was detected once. This chain joins TRBV5-6 and TRBJ1-2; D gene unclear. The V end was cut by 3 bases, the J end by 9 bases, with 9 bases between. Germline V gene lookup returns CDR1 SGHDT and CDR2 YYEEEE. The CDR3 length is 11 residues. The CDR3 loop reads CASSSVGSYTF. For the CDR3, the DNA is TGTGCCAGCAGCTCTGTTGGAAGCTACACCTTC.

V usage is TRBV10-3 and J usage is TRBJ2-1; TRBD2 matches 9 bases. The germline CDR1 and CDR2 sequences are ENHRY and SYGVKD. This CDR3 has 17 amino acids. Unmatched junction bases numbered 5, after V lost 2 bases and J lost 0 bases. CDR3 sequence (DNA): TGTGCCATCAGTGAGGATAGCGGGAGCGGCTCCTACAATGAGCAGTTCTTC. This codes for CAISEDSGSGSYNEQFF.

J is TRBJ2-3 and V is TRBV18, with 7 bases lining up with TRBD1. This CDR3 has 15 amino acids. V was pared by 4 bases and J by 5 bases, with 9 bases of the junction left unmatched. The germline V gene encodes CDR1 KGHSH and CDR2 LQKENI. The CDR3 DNA follows: TGTGCCAGCTCACGGAACAGGGGAATCGGAGATACGCAGTATTTT. It is translated as CASSRNRGIGDTQYF.

A single count supports this clone. J is TRBJ2-7 and V is TRBV10-3; 12 bases fit TRBD1. V lost 2 bases and J lost 1; bases outside the gene matches: 9. CDR3 size: 18 residues. CDR1 is ENHRY, CDR2 SYGVKD, per germline. The CDR3 here is CAISERWDRGRVSYEQYF. CDR3 sequence (DNA): TGTGCCATCAGTGAGCGATGGGACAGGGGGCGCGTATCCTACGAGCAGTACTTC.

This sequence joins TRBV18 and TRBJ1-1; possibly TRBD1 for D (5 bases). Germline values: CDR1 KGHSH, CDR2 LQKENI. V was shortened by 2 bases and J by 4 bases, with 14 bases between the two germline ends. This CDR3 has 15 residues. The CDR3, as DNA: TGTGCCAGCTCACCAACTGGGCCAGGGAGCACTGAAGCTTTCTTT. Encoded protein: CASSPTGPGSTEAFF.

The chain is built from TRBV19 and TRBJ1-5, with unresolved D. In germline, CDR1 is LNHDA, CDR2 SQIVND (reference sequence). Trimming cost V 3 bases and J 3 bases, with 3 bases left between them. This CDR3 has 12 residues. CDR3 in amino acids: CASSMVNQPQHF. CDR3 coding DNA: TGTGCCAGTAGTATGGTCAATCAGCCCCAGCATTTT.

The CDR3, as DNA: TGTGCCAGCAGCGTAGCTGAGGGACCGGGACTAGGGTGGGATACGCAGTATTTT. Protein sequence: CASSVAEGPGLGWDTQYF. This rearrangement joins TRBV9 to TRBJ2-3; 8 bases are a match to TRBD2. The CDR3 consists of 18 residues. Per germline, CDR1 SGDLS and CDR2 YYNGEE. V was pared by 0 bases and J by 6 bases, with 15 bases of the junction left unmatched.

The chain uses TRBV10-3 and TRBJ2-3, with D possibly TRBD2 on 6 matching bases. The V end was cut by 2 bases, the J end by 2 bases, with 14 bases between. Germline lookup yields CDR1 ENHRY and CDR2 SYGVKD. The CDR3 sequence is 16 residues long. The CDR3: CAISEGTSQYTDTQYF. In nucleotides, the CDR3 is TGTGCCATCAGTGAGGGCACTAGCCAATACACAGATACGCAGTATTTT.

The chain couples TRBV28 to TRBJ1-3; D is uncertain. The length of the CDR3 is 16 residues. V lost 6 bases and J 0 bases, leaving 15 bases between the germline ends. From germline, CDR1 is MDHEN and CDR2 SYDVKM. The CDR3 DNA is TGTGCCAGCAGGAGGGAGGCAGTCCGCTCTGGAAACACCATATATTTT. It is translated as CASRREAVRSGNTIYF.

This clone was recorded a few times. The chain is built from TRBV9 and TRBJ1-5, with D hard to call. Per germline, CDR1 SGDLS and CDR2 YYNGEE. The CDR3 is 13 residues long. V dropped 6 bases and J dropped 4 bases, with 11 bases sitting between them. The CDR3 protein is CASTHGGNQPQHF. For the CDR3, the DNA is TGTGCCAGCACCCACGGCGGTAATCAGCCCCAGCATTTT.

Of note for this clone: Other DNA sequences in this sample translate to the same CDR3. The rearrangement uses TRBV28 and TRBJ2-1; tentatively, D is TRBD2 (5 bases). Per the germline V gene, CDR1 is MDHEN and CDR2 is SYDVKM. V was trimmed by 6 bases and J by 0 bases, leaving 9 bases between them. The CDR3 totals 14 residues. The CDR3 loop is CASRGTSSYNEQFF. For the CDR3, the DNA is TGTGCCAGCAGGGGCACTAGCTCCTACAATGAGCAGTTCTTC.